What follows are 27 T cell receptor beta chains derived from one specimen sequenced in a study of Ad26.COV2.S vaccination and SARS-CoV-2 variants. As to treatment: approximately 18 received Ad26.COV2.S at low or high dose, single or two shots; about 5 received placebo; per-sample allocation not given. Each sample was drawn 63 days after the first injection (of vaccine or placebo). Sequencing was performed with immunoSEQ multiplex PCR; in TCRdb, only in-frame clones are kept and a portion is missing. Among roughly 300,000 clones listed, approximately 90% were seen once. Sequencing used peripheral blood, obtained in a trial of Ad26.COV2.S vaccine versus placebo. The source is a person aged 18-60 years who received the Ad26.COV2.S COVID-19 vaccine or a placebo.

With respect to this clone: The junction departs from the called germline gene at one end, perhaps through a read error. Other DNA sequences in the sample encode the same CDR3. This chain connects TRBV19 to TRBJ1-6; D not certain. Germline V CDR1 and CDR2: LNHDA, SQIVND (reference sequence). The CDR3 spans 14 residues. The CDR3 spells CASSLSSYNSPLHF. CDR3 nucleotide sequence: TGTGCCAGTAGTCTGAGCTCCTATAATTCACCCCTTCACTTT. Full variable domain (remainder filled in from reference TRBV19 and TRBJ1-6): DGGITQSPKYLFRKEGQNVTLSCEQNLNHDAMYWYRQDPGQGLRLIYYSQIVNDFQKGDIAEGYSVSREKKESFPLTVTSAQKNPTAFYLCASSLSSYNSPLHFGNGTRLTVT.

This clone was counted once. V and J are TRBV9 and TRBJ2-1; 9 bases match TRBD2. Germline assignment: CDR1 SGDLS and CDR2 YYNGEE. Losses at the gene ends were 3 bases for V and 10 bases for J; bases not matched to a gene: 20. CDR3 length: 18 amino acids. The CDR3 region is CASSAPLVAQRGAPEQFF. Written as DNA, the CDR3 is TGTGCCAGCAGCGCCCCCCTAGTAGCCCAGCGGGGGGCCCCAGAGCAGTTCTTC.

This rearrangement joins TRBV28 to TRBJ2-7; D might be TRBD2 (5 bases). V lost 4 bases, J lost 6 bases, and 19 bases lay in between. The CDR3 totals 15 residues. In germline, CDR1 is MDHEN, CDR2 SYDVKM. The CDR3 sequence is CASSSHPGIFGEQYF. The CDR3 DNA is TGTGCCAGCAGTTCGCATCCGGGGATCTTCGGCGAGCAGTACTTC.

This chain joins TRBV7-6 and TRBJ2-7; D ambiguous. CDR3 length equals 14 residues. Trimming took 5 bases from V and 1 from J, leaving 12 bases between them. Germline assignment: CDR1 SGHVS and CDR2 FNYEAQ. In DNA form, the CDR3 reads TGTGCCAGCAGCGAGGAGAGTGGATCCTACGAGCAGTACTTC. It translates to CASSEESGSYEQYF. Full variable domain (remainder filled in from reference TRBV7-6 and TRBJ2-7): GAGVSQSPRYKVTKRGQDVALRCDPISGHVSLYWYRQALGQGPEFLTYFNYEAQQDKSGLPNDRFSAERPEGSISTLTIQRTEQRDSAMYRCASSEESGSYEQYFGPGTRLTVT.

In its sample, this clone was seen once. The chain couples TRBV19 to TRBJ1-1; D not resolved. V lost 8 bases and J 0 bases, leaving 10 bases between the germline ends. This CDR3 has 13 residues. Germline loops: CDR1 LNHDA, CDR2 SQIVND (reference sequence). CDR3 bases: TGTGCCAGTGGCAAGAACATGAACACTGAAGCTTTCTTT. This sequence encodes CASGKNMNTEAFF.

This sequence joins TRBV5-1 and TRBJ2-7, with TRBD2 identical over 10 bases. The ends lost 2 bases at V and 5 bases at J; junction bases unmatched: 13. The CDR3 extends over 17 amino acids. Germline V gene sequence: CDR1 SGHRS, CDR2 YFSETQ. DNA for the CDR3: TGCGCCAGCAGCTTACCCGCGGCTAGCGGGAGTCGGGACGAGCAGTACTTC. Its protein is CASSLPAASGSRDEQYF.

The genes are TRBV19 and TRBJ2-2; 10 nucleotides align to TRBD2. Germline V lookup: CDR1 LNHDA, CDR2 SQIVND (reference sequence). With 7 bases clipped from V and 0 bases from J, the junction kept 8 bases outside the gene matches. CDR3 length equals 17 residues. In DNA form, the CDR3 reads TGTGCCAGTAAAAGGCTAGCGGGAGCCGCGAACACCGGGGAGCTGTTTTTT. It codes for CASKRLAGAANTGELFF. The full variable domain, completed using reference TRBV19 and TRBJ2-2, is DGGITQSPKYLFRKEGQNVTLSCEQNLNHDAMYWYRQDPGQGLRLIYYSQIVNDFQKGDIAEGYSVSREKKESFPLTVTSAQKNPTAFYLCASKRLAGAANTGELFFGEGSRLTVL.

The genes are TRBV6-1 and TRBJ1-5; D may be TRBD1 (6 bases). The CDR3 totals 14 residues. Germline CDR1 reads MNHNS; CDR2 reads SASEGT. V gave up 5 bases and J gave up 3 bases, with 11 bases separating them. CDR3 sequence reads: CASSRQGNNQPQHF. CDR3 coding DNA: TGTGCCAGCAGTCGGCAGGGGAACAATCAGCCCCAGCATTTT.

The chain uses TRBV11-2 and TRBJ2-5; possibly TRBD2 for D (6 bases). The CDR3 sequence is 14 residues long. Trimming took 5 bases from V and 1 from J, leaving 11 bases between them. Germline CDR1 reads SGHAT; CDR2 reads FQNNGV. The CDR3 sequence: CASSRGVRQETQYF. Written as DNA, the CDR3 is TGTGCCAGCAGCCGCGGGGTCCGCCAAGAGACCCAGTACTTC. The whole variable domain, remainder taken from reference TRBV11-2 and TRBJ2-5, is EAGVAQSPRYKIIEKRQSVAFWCNPISGHATLYWYQQILGQGPKLLIQFQNNGVVDDSQLPKDRFSAERLKGVDSTLKIQPAKLEDSAVYLCASSRGVRQETQYFGPGTRLLVL.

The chain links TRBV5-5 to TRBJ2-4, with 12 bases matching TRBD2. There are 18 residues in the CDR3. Germline assignment: CDR1 SGHKS and CDR2 YYEKEE (reference sequence). V dropped 4 bases and J dropped 0; count of bases not matched to a gene: 8. The CDR3 protein is CASSRRTSGELAKNIQYF. In nucleotides, the CDR3 is TGTGCCAGCAGCAGAAGGACTAGCGGGGAATTAGCCAAAAACATTCAGTACTTC.

The CDR3 DNA reads TGTGCCAGCAGCCAAGATTCCCCAGCGGAGGGATACGAGCAGTACTTC. Its protein is CASSQDSPAEGYEQYF. V gene TRBV4-2 combines with J gene TRBJ2-7, with D possibly TRBD2 on 6 matching bases. Germline values: CDR1 LGHNA, CDR2 YNFKEQ. This CDR3 region has 16 residues. The V and J ends lost 0 bases and 4 bases respectively, with 16 bases between them.

This chain connects TRBV12-3 or TRBV12-4 to TRBJ2-5; 10 nucleotides align to TRBD1. V lost 5 bases, J lost 6 bases, and 3 bases stayed unmatched. The length of the CDR3 is 13 residues. As DNA, the CDR3 is TGTGCCAGCAGTAGGGGACAGGGGAAGACCCAGTACTTC. Amino acid sequence: CASSRGQGKTQYF.

The chain is built from TRBV28 and TRBJ2-1; TRBD1 matches 9 bases. Germline assignment: CDR1 MDHEN and CDR2 SYDVKM. V was pared by 6 bases and J by 6 bases, with 9 bases of the junction left unmatched. The CDR3 is 15 residues long. This CDR3 reads CASSVGTGNSNEQFF. Written as DNA, the CDR3 is TGTGCCAGCAGCGTTGGGACAGGGAATAGCAATGAGCAGTTCTTC.

This chain joins TRBV11-2 and TRBJ2-3; D might be TRBD1 (5 bases). The CDR3 consists of 15 residues. Looked up from germline, CDR1 is SGHAT and CDR2 is FQNNGV. Trimming took off 5 bases at V and 2 bases at J, with 14 bases between the two ends. The CDR3 reads CASSLDSGYTDTQYF. The CDR3 DNA is TGTGCCAGCAGCCTCGACAGTGGATACACAGATACGCAGTATTTT.

J is TRBJ1-4 and V is TRBV2, with D possibly being TRBD1 (5 bases). The CDR3 length is 15 residues. The V end was cut by 6 bases, the J end by 7 bases, with 18 bases between. The germline gives CDR1 SNHLY, CDR2 FYNNEI. CDR3: CASSPAQGAGEKLFF. In DNA, the CDR3 is TGTGCCAGCAGCCCGGCTCAGGGAGCTGGTGAAAAACTGTTTTTT.

This rearrangement joins TRBV10-3 to TRBJ2-2; TRBD1 or TRBD2 may be the D gene (5 bases each). CDR1 is ENHRY, CDR2 SYGVKD, per germline. Trimming pared 2 bases from V and 4 bases from J, leaving 8 bases between. CDR3 length: 14 amino acids. The CDR3 DNA reads TGTGCCATCAGTGAGGCCGGGACCACCGGGGAGCTGTTTTTT. It codes for CAISEAGTTGELFF.

The CDR3 coding sequence is TGTGCCAGTAGTATTGCGGGAGGCGCGAACACCGGGGAGCTGTTTTTT. Translating gives CASSIAGGANTGELFF. This chain links TRBV19 with TRBJ2-2; TRBD2 aligns across 8 bases. Germline V gene sequence: CDR1 LNHDA, CDR2 SQIVND (reference sequence). The junction had 3 bases not matched to a gene; V was cut back by 3 bases and J by 0 bases. The CDR3 loop spans 16 amino acids.

This clone was seen a few times. The rearrangement joins TRBV4-3 to TRBJ1-1; a weak D match, TRBD1 (5 bases). With 6 bases removed from V and 0 bases from J, the gap between germline ends came to 8 bases. Germline V gene data show CDR1 as LGHNA and CDR2 as YSLEER. The CDR3 totals 13 residues. In DNA form, the CDR3 reads TGCGCCAGCAGTTTGACAGTGAACACTGAAGCTTTCTTT. Amino acid sequence: CASSLTVNTEAFF.

CDR3 sequence (DNA): TGTGCCAGTAGTATTGAGACTAGGCGGACCGGGGAGCTGTTTTTT. Translated, it gives CASSIETRRTGELFF. V gene TRBV19 combines with J gene TRBJ2-2, with D tentatively TRBD2 (6 bases). CDR1 and CDR2 (germline): LNHDA, SQIVND (reference sequence). The CDR3 sequence is 15 residues long. The V gene lost 3 bases and the J gene lost 5 bases, with 13 bases spanning the gap. Full variable domain (rest looked up from reference TRBV19 and TRBJ2-2): DGGITQSPKYLFRKEGQNVTLSCEQNLNHDAMYWYRQDPGQGLRLIYYSQIVNDFQKGDIAEGYSVSREKKESFPLTVTSAQKNPTAFYLCASSIETRRTGELFFGEGSRLTVL.

This clone was detected once. Relative to the germline gene, one junction end is altered; a read error may explain this. The rearrangement links TRBV29-1 to TRBJ1-1; the D gene is possibly TRBD1 (5 bases). Germline V CDR1 and CDR2: SQVTM, ANQGSEA. This CDR3 is 14 amino acids long. For the CDR3, the DNA is TGCAGCGGTGAAGGGGTTCTTCATAACACTGAAGCTTTCTTT. Its translation: CSGEGVLHNTEAFF.

This clone appeared a few times. This chain uses TRBV7-2 with TRBJ1-3, with D maybe TRBD1 (5 bases). V was clipped by 3 bases and J by 3 bases, with 12 bases between them. The CDR3 loop spans 15 amino acids. From germline, CDR1 is SGHTA and CDR2 FQGNSA. CDR3 nucleotides: TGTGCCAGCAGCTTTACGGGGCTAATTGGAAACACCATATATTTT. Translating it yields CASSFTGLIGNTIYF.

This clone was seen a handful of times. The chain joins TRBV16 to TRBJ1-2; 9 nucleotides align to TRBD1. V shed 2 bases, J shed 7 bases, and the junction held 5 bases outside the gene matches. Germline-derived CDR1 and CDR2 are KGHSY and FQNENV. This CDR3 is 14 amino acids long. CDR3 nucleotides: TGTGCCAGCAGCCAAACCCGGGACAGGGTTGGCTACACCTTC. It encodes CASSQTRDRVGYTF.

The chain recombines TRBV24-1 with TRBJ2-3; D possibly corresponds to TRBD2 (5 bases). Germline lookup yields CDR1 KGHDR and CDR2 SFDVKD. Trimming pared 4 bases from V and 0 bases from J, leaving 13 bases between. The CDR3 is made up of 16 amino acids. The CDR3 loop reads CATSDKRSTSTDTQYF. The CDR3 nucleotides are TGTGCCACCAGTGACAAGCGGAGCACTAGCACAGATACGCAGTATTTT.

The rearrangement joins TRBV7-9 to TRBJ2-5; the D call may be TRBD1 or TRBD2 (5 bases each). Trimming stripped 2 bases from V and 4 bases from J, with 23 bases between. This CDR3 spans 18 amino acids. CDR1 and CDR2 (germline): SEHNR, FQNEAQ (reference sequence). The CDR3 DNA is TGTGCCAGCAGCTTAAGGGCTAGCCGATACCTTCAGGGAGAGACCCAGTACTTC. Translating it yields CASSLRASRYLQGETQYF.

The chain is built from TRBV7-2 and TRBJ1-2; 7 nucleotides agree with TRBD1. The CDR3 is made up of 13 amino acids. Trimming took 5 bases from V and 3 from J; bases not matched to a gene: 3. CDR1 is SGHTA and CDR2 is FQGNSA in the germline V gene. Here the CDR3 DNA reads TGTGCCAGCAGCGGGGACAGTTACTATGGCTACACCTTC. It yields the protein CASSGDSYYGYTF. The full variable domain, completed using reference TRBV7-2 and TRBJ1-2, is GAGVSQSPSNKVTEKGKDVELRCDPISGHTALYWYRQSLGQGLEFLIYFQGNSAPDKSGLPSDRFSAERTGGSVSTLTIQRTQQEDSAVYLCASSGDSYYGYTFGSGTRLTVV.

The V and J genes are TRBV19 and TRBJ2-4, with TRBD1 as a possible D gene (6 bases). V gave up 5 bases and J gave up 7 bases, with 18 bases separating them. Germline loops: CDR1 LNHDA, CDR2 SQIVND (reference sequence). This CDR3 is 15 amino acids long. CDR3 amino acids: CASSPQRQAINIQYF. The CDR3 bases are TGTGCCAGTAGTCCACAAAGACAGGCCATTAACATTCAGTACTTC.

The V and J genes are TRBV5-6 and TRBJ1-4, with D possibly matching TRBD1 (6 bases). CDR3 length: 15 amino acids. V was clipped by 0 bases and J by 7 bases, with 13 bases between them. Germline-derived CDR1 and CDR2 are SGHDT and YYEEEE. The CDR3 region is CASSLVGGSPEKLFF. The CDR3 DNA sequence: TGTGCCAGCAGCTTGGTCGGGGGCTCCCCTGAAAAACTGTTTTTT.